These 3 T cell receptor beta chains share one sample of origin, sequenced in a study of blood T cell repertoires in COVID-19. Profiled with immunoSEQ multiplex PCR; TCRdb holds only in-frame clones, not every one. The sample lists under 130,000 clones, approximately 80% seen once, with 15% in the top ten. The sequencing sample was made of peripheral blood. The receptor source for this set is a woman older than 75 with acute or convalescent COVID-19.

CDR3 amino acids: CATSEPTSGSSYNEQFF. The CDR3 DNA sequence: TGTGCCACCAGTGAGCCGACTAGCGGGAGCTCCTACAATGAGCAGTTCTTC. The chain employs TRBV24-1 and TRBJ2-1, with 12 bases aligning to TRBD2. The germline V gene has CDR1 KGHDR and CDR2 SFDVKD. The CDR3 has 17 amino acids. With V trimmed by 4 bases and J by 0 bases, 3 bases remained unmatched.

V gene TRBV19 combines with J gene TRBJ1-1; D is undetermined. CDR1 is LNHDA, CDR2 SQIVND, per germline (reference sequence). The V end was cut by 3 bases, the J end by 2 bases, with 10 bases between. The CDR3 runs 14 residues. The CDR3, as DNA: TGTGCCAGTAGTATGAGCGGGGTAAACACTGAAGCTTTCTTT. This translates into CASSMSGVNTEAFF.

The chain combines TRBV2 with TRBJ1-4; the match to TRBD1 covers 9 bases. The CDR3 loop spans 14 amino acids. Trimming at V came to 4 bases and at J to 8 bases, leaving 5 bases not matched to a gene. Germline V CDR1 and CDR2: SNHLY, FYNNEI. CDR3 region: CASSGRDRVEKLFF. The DNA for the CDR3 is TGTGCCAGCAGTGGGCGGGACAGGGTGGAAAAACTGTTTTTT.